These T cell receptor beta chains were read from a single sample in a study of OX40 agonist ivuxolimab in advanced cancers. Repertoires were generated with immunoSEQ multiplex PCR, while TCRdb's copy carries only in-frame clones and drops some. The data hold more than 55,000 clones, with roughly nine tenths observed a single time. The sequencing used CD4+ or CD8+ T cells sorted from blood, collected in a trial of the OX40 agonist ivuxolimab. The receptors were gathered from an adult with an advanced solid tumor such as melanoma, head and neck, liver or kidney cancer. CDR3s include the opening cysteine and the closing phenylalanine or tryptophan. The order of the fields is V gene, clone size, D gene, J gene, CDR3 DNA, CDR3 protein. The D gene is left open where the match is weak. Size values are once, few and many counts, or a class for expanded clones, and some rows have none.

V: TRBV7-8
size: few
D: .
J: TRBJ2-5
DNA: TGTGCCAGCAGCCACCGCAGGGGTCAAGAGACCCAGTACTTC
CDR3: CASSHRRGQETQYF

V: TRBV6-6
size: .
D: .
J: TRBJ1-5
DNA: TGTGCCAGCAGTAGGGATGGGGGGGCGCCTCAGCCCCAGCATTTT
CDR3: CASSRDGGAPQPQHF

V: TRBV9
size: few
D: .
J: TRBJ1-4
DNA: TGTGCCAGCAGCGATTCAGGGAATGAAAAACTGTTTTTT
CDR3: CASSDSGNEKLFF

V: TRBV5-1
size: .
D: TRBD2
J: TRBJ2-2
DNA: TGCGCCAGCACCCCCCAGAGCGGGGGGAACACCGGGGAGCTGTTTTTT
CDR3: CASTPQSGGNTGELFF

V: TRBV19
size: .
D: TRBD1
J: TRBJ2-3
DNA: TGTGCCAGTAGTCCGAGACAGGGGGCGGTAACAGATACGCAGTATTTT
CDR3: CASSPRQGAVTDTQYF

V: TRBV2
size: .
D: .
J: TRBJ2-5
DNA: TGTGCCAGCACTGGACTAGAACAGGGGACCCAGTACTTC
CDR3: CASTGLEQGTQYF

V: TRBV10-2
size: .
D: .
J: TRBJ2-5
DNA: TGCGCCAGCAGTGATGGGCTTTTGGGAGAGACCCAGTACTTC
CDR3: CASSDGLLGETQYF

V: TRBV27
size: .
D: .
J: TRBJ2-5
DNA: TGTGCCAGCAGTTTAGTGGACAGTCAGCTGAGGTACTTC
CDR3: CASSLVDSQLRYF

V: TRBV6-1
size: .
D: TRBD2
J: TRBJ2-1
DNA: TGTGCCAGCAGTGGCGCGGGGCGGGGGGCCCACAATGAGCAGTTCTTC
CDR3: CASSGAGRGAHNEQFF

V: TRBV11-3
size: .
D: .
J: TRBJ2-4
DNA: TGTGCCAGCAGCTGGACAGTAGTAGACATTCAGTACTTC
CDR3: CASSWTVVDIQYF

V: TRBV6-1
size: .
D: .
J: TRBJ1-2
DNA: TGTGCCAGCAGGGCCCCTGGTTACTATGGCTACACCTTC
CDR3: CASRAPGYYGYTF

V: TRBV6-1
size: .
D: .
J: TRBJ1-2
DNA: TGTGCCAGCAGTGTCACTTCCTCAGGGGTAGGGGGCTACACCTTC
CDR3: CASSVTSSGVGGYTF

V: TRBV15
size: once
D: .
J: TRBJ2-7
DNA: TGTGCCACCAGCAGAGTAGGGGGGAGCTCCTACGAGCAGTACTTC
CDR3: CATSRVGGSSYEQYF

V: TRBV5-1
size: .
D: .
J: TRBJ1-6
DNA: TGCGCCAGCAGCTTGGTCGGAATCAGTCGCTCCTATAATTCACCCCTCCACTTT
CDR3: CASSLVGISRSYNSPLHF

V: TRBV5-1
size: .
D: .
J: TRBJ2-7
DNA: TGCGCCAGCAGCTCTGACGGGTCTTCCTACGAGCAGTACTTC
CDR3: CASSSDGSSYEQYF

V: TRBV5-1
size: .
D: .
J: TRBJ2-3
DNA: TGCGCCAGTCGGGGGTCCGACGCAGATACGCAGTATTTT
CDR3: CASRGSDADTQYF

V: TRBV29-1
size: .
D: .
J: TRBJ1-4
DNA: TGCAGCGTTTCCCTAGGCAGGGTTTGGGAAAAACTGTTTTTT
CDR3: CSVSLGRVWEKLFF

V: TRBV5-1
size: .
D: TRBD1
J: TRBJ1-2
DNA: TGCGCCAGCAGCCAGGGACAGGCCACCCCCTATGGCTACACCTTC
CDR3: CASSQGQATPYGYTF

V: TRBV5-4
size: .
D: .
J: TRBJ2-7
DNA: TGTGCCAGCAGCTTATCACCGCGTCTGGTTCAGTACTTC
CDR3: CASSLSPRLVQYF

V: TRBV6-1
size: .
D: .
J: TRBJ1-2
DNA: TGTGCCAGCAGTGAAAGGGGCGATGGCTACACCTTC
CDR3: CASSERGDGYTF

V: TRBV5-1
size: .
D: .
J: TRBJ2-7
DNA: TGCGCCAGCAGGGTTCGGGGGAGAAGTTCCTACGAGCAGTACTTC
CDR3: CASRVRGRSSYEQYF

V: TRBV6-1
size: .
D: .
J: TRBJ1-1
DNA: TGTGCCAGCAGTAGAACTGTGAACACTGAAGCTTTCTTT
CDR3: CASSRTVNTEAFF

V: TRBV11-2
size: .
D: .
J: TRBJ1-2
DNA: TGTGCCAGCAGCTTAGAACTATTGGGGGGTCCTCGTGGCTACACCTTC
CDR3: CASSLELLGGPRGYTF

V: TRBV7-8
size: .
D: .
J: TRBJ1-3
DNA: TGTGCCAGCAGCCCCCGAGGGGGGGCGTCTGGAAACACCATATATTTT
CDR3: CASSPRGGASGNTIYF

V: TRBV29-1
size: .
D: TRBD1
J: TRBJ1-1
DNA: TGCAGCGTTGACCCTACAGGGGGGGACACTGAAGCTTTCTTT
CDR3: CSVDPTGGDTEAFF

V: TRBV21-1
size: .
D: .
J: TRBJ1-5
DNA: TGTGCCAGCAGCATAGACAGGGCCAGCAATCAGCCCCAGCATTTT
CDR3: CASSIDRASNQPQHF

V: TRBV5-1
size: .
D: .
J: TRBJ1-5
DNA: TGCGCCAGCAGCTTAAGCACAGGTTCCAATCAGCCCCAGCATTTT
CDR3: CASSLSTGSNQPQHF

V: TRBV28
size: .
D: .
J: TRBJ2-2
DNA: TGTGCCAGCAGGGCGACGTATCCCGGGGAGCTGTTTTTT
CDR3: CASRATYPGELFF

V: TRBV6-1
size: .
D: TRBD1
J: TRBJ1-1
DNA: TGTGCCAGCAGTGTCGGGACAGGGGGAAGGAACACTGAAGCTTTCTTT
CDR3: CASSVGTGGRNTEAFF

V: TRBV5-6
size: .
D: .
J: TRBJ2-6
DNA: TGTGCCAGCAGCATTCAGGGATCTGGGGCCAACGTCCTGACTTTC
CDR3: CASSIQGSGANVLTF

V: TRBV5-5
size: .
D: TRBD1
J: TRBJ2-2
DNA: TGTGCCAGCAGCTTGGCCGGGACAGGGCTTGGCGGGGAGCTGTTTTTT
CDR3: CASSLAGTGLGGELFF

V: TRBV28
size: .
D: .
J: TRBJ1-1
DNA: TGTGCCAGCAACTCCCTGGCGGCAGCTGAAGCTTTCTTT
CDR3: CASNSLAAAEAFF

V: TRBV7-8
size: .
D: .
J: TRBJ2-6
DNA: TGTGCCAGCAGCAGAGGACCTGGGGCCAACGTCCTGACTTTC
CDR3: CASSRGPGANVLTF

V: TRBV28
size: few
D: .
J: TRBJ1-2
DNA: TGTGCCAGCAGTCTCAGGGCCTATGGCTACACCTTC
CDR3: CASSLRAYGYTF

V: TRBV5-6
size: .
D: .
J: TRBJ1-5
DNA: TGTGCCAGCAGCTCGGGTTGGGGGAATCAGCCCCAGCATTTT
CDR3: CASSSGWGNQPQHF

V: TRBV28
size: .
D: TRBD1
J: TRBJ2-7
DNA: TGTGCCAGCAGTTCCTCATCACAGGGGGGAGAGCAGTACTTC
CDR3: CASSSSSQGGEQYF

V: TRBV19
size: .
D: .
J: TRBJ1-4
DNA: TGTGCCAGTAGTATAGCGGCGTTAGCTAATGAAAAACTGTTTTTT
CDR3: CASSIAALANEKLFF